What follows are 16 T cell receptor beta chains derived from one specimen sequenced in a study of T cells in localized non-small cell lung cancer. Assay used: immunoSEQ multiplex PCR; TCRdb lists only in-frame clones, some missing. The table includes over 40,000 clones, approximately 88% detected once. The sample here was peripheral blood mononuclear cells, taken before any cancer treatment. These receptors came from a man between 40 and 69 years old with stage III lung adenocarcinoma.

The rearrangement joins TRBV2 to TRBJ2-7; no firm D call. Trimming removed 2 bases at V and 13 bases at J, with 15 bases between. Germline lookup yields CDR1 SNHLY and CDR2 FYNNEI. CDR3 length equals 12 residues. CDR3 coding DNA: TGTGCCAGCAGTGAAATCGAAGGTTCTAAATACTTC. Translated: CASSEIEGSKYF. The full variable domain, completed using reference TRBV2 and TRBJ2-7, is EPEVTQTPSHQVTQMGQEVILRCVPISNHLYFYWYRQILGQKVEFLVSFYNNEISEKSEIFDDQFSVERPDGSNFTLKIRSTKLEDSAMYFCASSEIEGSKYFGPGTRLTVT.

J is TRBJ1-3 and V is TRBV27; D is possibly TRBD1 (5 bases). Germline values: CDR1 MNHEY, CDR2 SMNVEV (reference sequence). The CDR3 totals 15 residues. Trimming removed 0 bases at V and 4 bases at J, with 10 bases between. The CDR3 nucleotides read TGTGCCAGCAGTTTATCGCTGGACATAGGAAACACCATATATTTT. Translated: CASSLSLDIGNTIYF.

The rearrangement uses TRBV7-2 and TRBJ2-3; the match to TRBD2 covers 8 bases. V shed 7 bases, J shed 6 bases, and the junction held 12 bases outside the gene matches. The CDR3 is made up of 15 amino acids. The germline V gene has CDR1 SGHTA and CDR2 FQGNSA. CDR3 coding DNA: TGTGCCAGCAACCCATCCCTCAGCGGGGGCGATACGCAGTATTTT. Its translation is CASNPSLSGGDTQYF. The whole variable domain, remainder taken from reference TRBV7-2 and TRBJ2-3, is GAGVSQSPSNKVTEKGKDVELRCDPISGHTALYWYRQSLGQGLEFLIYFQGNSAPDKSGLPSDRFSAERTGGSVSTLTIQRTQQEDSAVYLCASNPSLSGGDTQYFGPGTRLTVL.

This chain uses TRBV6-5 with TRBJ2-2; perhaps TRBD1 as D (5 bases). Trimming cost V 8 bases and J 6 bases, with 13 bases left between them. CDR3 length: 13 residues. Germline CDR1 reads MNHEY; CDR2 reads SVGAGI. CDR3 bases: TGTGCCAGCCAGGGAATGGGTCCCGGGGAGCTGTTTTTT. This translates into CASQGMGPGELFF.

V and J are TRBV4-1 and TRBJ1-5; no definite D call. V lost 0 bases to trimming and J lost 13 bases, with 19 bases between them. The CDR3 spans 15 residues. The germline V gene has CDR1 MGHRA and CDR2 YSYEKL. In DNA form, the CDR3 reads TGCGCCAGCAGCCAAGATTCGGTTTCGGGGAGGGCGCAGCATTTT. The encoded protein is CASSQDSVSGRAQHF.

The V gene is TRBV5-1, the J gene TRBJ2-7; tentatively, D is TRBD1 or TRBD2 (5 bases each). Germline CDR1 SGHRS, CDR2 YFSETQ. CDR3 length: 14 amino acids. The ends were cut back, 4 bases at V and 1 base at J, with 12 bases in the middle. The CDR3 DNA follows: TGCGCCAGCAGCCTTCGGGGACCGTCCTACGAGCAGTACTTC. As protein: CASSLRGPSYEQYF.

The chain recombines TRBV27 with TRBJ2-7; D may be TRBD1 (5 bases). The germline gives CDR1 MNHEY, CDR2 SMNVEV (reference sequence). The V end was cut by 6 bases, the J end by 5 bases, with 20 bases between. CDR3 length equals 15 residues. The CDR3 region has the DNA TGTGCCAGCAGCTCGCAGGTGCAAACAGGAAACGAGCAGTACTTC. Protein sequence: CASSSQVQTGNEQYF.

About this clone: In the same sample, other DNA sequences code for this CDR3. The genes are TRBV9 and TRBJ2-3, with D possibly called TRBD1 or TRBD2 (6 bases each). The germline V and J ends were trimmed by 4 bases and 2 bases, with 17 bases remaining between them. This CDR3 has 16 residues. Germline loops: CDR1 SGDLS, CDR2 YYNGEE. The CDR3 DNA is TGTGCCAGCAGCCCCCGGACCGGGGGCGACACAGATACGCAGTATTTT. Its protein is CASSPRTGGDTDTQYF.

The CDR3 sequence: CASSPTGGRETQYF. DNA of the CDR3: TGCGCCAGCAGCCCTACCGGGGGGAGGGAGACCCAGTACTTC. The gene calls are TRBV5-1 and TRBJ2-5; 7 nucleotides match TRBD2. V trimming: 4 bases; J trimming: 5 bases; junction bases outside the gene matches: 8. Per germline, CDR1 SGHRS and CDR2 YFSETQ. This CDR3 region has 14 residues.

The chain employs TRBV7-9 and TRBJ1-1; D is uncertain. Per the germline V gene, CDR1 is SEHNR and CDR2 is FQNEAQ (reference sequence). V was shortened by 6 bases and J by 2 bases, with 13 bases between the two germline ends. The CDR3 is made up of 14 amino acids. CDR3 amino acids: CASRANFGNTEAFF. For the CDR3, the DNA is TGTGCCAGCAGGGCCAATTTCGGTAACACTGAAGCTTTCTTT.

This chain links TRBV29-1 with TRBJ2-1; D gene uncertain. CDR1 is SQVTM, CDR2 ANQGSEA, per germline. The CDR3 consists of 13 residues. V lost 0 bases and J lost 8, with 11 bases in between. CDR3 DNA sequence: TGCAGCGTTGAAGATGTCAGGACCGATGAGCAGTTCTTC. Translation: CSVEDVRTDEQFF.

V is TRBV7-9 and J is TRBJ2-7; D possibly corresponds to TRBD2 (5 bases). Germline CDR1 reads SEHNR; CDR2 reads FQNEAQ (reference sequence). The V end lost 4 bases, the J end lost 6 bases, and 10 bases lay between the germline ends. The CDR3 runs to 12 residues. The CDR3: CASSSGKIEQYF. The CDR3 bases are TGTGCCAGCAGCTCCGGGAAAATCGAGCAGTACTTC.

This rearrangement joins TRBV15 to TRBJ2-7; TRBD1 matches 7 bases. The germline gives CDR1 LNHNV, CDR2 YYDKDF (reference sequence). Germline trimming cut 4 bases from V and 2 bases from J; bases unmatched to any gene: 5. The CDR3 has 14 residues. CDR3 amino acids: CATSTWDSPYEQYF. The CDR3 nucleotides are TGTGCCACCAGCACCTGGGACAGTCCCTACGAGCAGTACTTC. Filled out from reference TRBV15 and TRBJ2-7, the complete variable domain reads DAMVIQNPRYQVTQFGKPVTLSCSQTLNHNVMYWYQQKSSQAPKLLFHYYDKDFNNEADTPDNFQSRRPNTSFCFLDIRSPGLGDTAMYLCATSTWDSPYEQYFGPGTRLTVT.

V usage is TRBV19 and J usage is TRBJ2-2; D possibly corresponds to TRBD2 (6 bases). CDR3 length: 14 residues. The V and J ends lost 3 bases and 4 bases respectively, with 9 bases between them. In germline, CDR1 is LNHDA, CDR2 SQIVND (reference sequence). The CDR3 sequence: CASSIIAATGELFF. CDR3 DNA sequence: TGTGCCAGTAGTATCATAGCGGCCACCGGGGAGCTGTTTTTT.

The chain combines TRBV11-3 with TRBJ1-1, with 8 bases that match TRBD1. This CDR3 contains 12 residues. CDR1 is SGHNT and CDR2 is YENEEA in the germline V gene. The ends lost 5 bases at V and 6 bases at J; junction bases unmatched: 2. The CDR3 is CASSLDRAEAFF. CDR3 DNA sequence: TGTGCCAGCAGCCTGGACAGGGCTGAAGCTTTCTTT.

The chain uses TRBV4-3 and TRBJ1-2; D might be TRBD1 (5 bases). V lost 1 base to trimming and J lost 5 bases, with 11 bases between them. The CDR3 length is 14 residues. Germline V gene lookup returns CDR1 LGHNA and CDR2 YSLEER. The DNA for the CDR3 is TGCGCCAGCAGCCAAGTCCCAGGGATTTATGGCTACACCTTC. Translating gives CASSQVPGIYGYTF.